This TCR beta chain was retrieved from a study of monozygotic twins with inflammatory bowel disease. The CDR3 runs 13 residues. Germline CDR1 SGHRS, CDR2 YFSETQ. Eight separate reactions for every sample produced the cDNA. TCRdb reprocessed the 5' RACE reads and stores each CDR3 protein as one record, lacking DNA. The listing contains under 150,000 distinct CDR3 sequences. The sequenced sample was blood. The sequence came from a human donor with ulcerative colitis or Crohn's disease, or a healthy co-twin of an affected twin (not recorded which). This chain joins TRBV5-1 and TRBJ1-2. The CDR3 reads CASSSDATYGYTF.